A selection of T cell receptor beta chains follows, all from one sample in a study of T cells in localized non-small cell lung cancer. Produced via immunoSEQ multiplex PCR; TCRdb's table is partial and in-frame only. The sample has fewer than 1,500 clones, 20% to 30% seen once. The sample in question was lung tumor tissue, obtained before any cancer treatment. These receptors were taken from a male donor at least 60 years old with stage II lung adenocarcinoma. Each CDR3 is given with its conserved first and last residue. The D gene is left open where the match is weak. Clone size, where shown, is once, few, many, or a class for clones that have expanded.

-	TRBV6-8	TRBJ2-6	-	TGTGCCAGCAGTCCGGAGGTCGGGGGGGCCAACGTCCTGACTTTC	CASSPEVGGANVLTF
-	TRBV5-1	TRBJ1-5	-	TGCGCCAGCAGCCCGGACAGTCCCGTCAATCAGCCCCAGCATTTT	CASSPDSPVNQPQHF
few	TRBV11-3	TRBJ1-4	-	TGTGCCAGCAGCTTCCGACAGCTGGATCGAGCAACTAATGAAAAACTGTTTTTT	CASSFRQLDRATNEKLFF
few	TRBV28	TRBJ2-3	-	TGTGCCAGCAGCCCGTTTCGCGGGCGGCCCACAGATACGCAGTATTTT	CASSPFRGRPTDTQYF
few	TRBV13	TRBJ1-1	-	TGTGCCAGCAGCTTAGGGACAGCTAATGAAGCTTTCTTT	CASSLGTANEAFF
few	TRBV14	TRBJ1-1	-	TGTGCCAGCAGCCAAGGGGGCGGAGAAGCTTTCTTT	CASSQGGGEAFF
-	TRBV5-1	TRBJ2-1	-	TGCGCCAGCAGCTTGACCGCGGGGAGCTCCTACAATGAGCAGTTCTTC	CASSLTAGSSYNEQFF
-	TRBV28	TRBJ1-2	-	TGTGCCAGCAGTACCTCGGACAGACCAGGAGGTTATGGCTACACCTTC	CASSTSDRPGGYGYTF
-	TRBV5-1	TRBJ2-6	-	TGCGCCAGCAGCTTGGGGGGAGACCCTGGGGCCAACGTCCTGACTTTC	CASSLGGDPGANVLTF
large	TRBV28	TRBJ2-7	TRBD1	TGTGCCAGCAGTTCCAACAGGGGGTACACCTACGAGCAGTACTTC	CASSSNRGYTYEQYF
-	TRBV6-8	TRBJ2-1	TRBD2	TGTGCCAGCAGTTACACCGGGACTAGCTCCTACAATGAGCAGTTCTTC	CASSYTGTSSYNEQFF
-	TRBV6-1	TRBJ1-5	-	TGTGCCAGCAGTGAAGACATCCATAGCAATCAGCCCCAGCATTTT	CASSEDIHSNQPQHF
-	TRBV19	TRBJ2-5	-	TGTGCCAGTAGTAAGTCACAGGGTGGAGAGACCCAGTACTTC	CASSKSQGGETQYF
few	TRBV6-8	TRBJ1-1	-	TGTGCCAGCAGTTACTCACATAGGGGAGTTGGCACTGAAGCTTTCTTT	CASSYSHRGVGTEAFF
-	TRBV4-1	TRBJ2-2	-	TGCGCCAGCAGCCAAGATCACCCAGCAGCGAACACCGGGGAGCTGTTTTTT	CASSQDHPAANTGELFF
medium-sized	TRBV6-8	TRBJ1-5	TRBD1	TGTGCCAGCAGATCCCTGCGACAGGGGGGTCAGCCCCAGCATTTT	CASRSLRQGGQPQHF
few	TRBV30	TRBJ2-5	-	TGTGCCTGGAGTGTACCCACCTTATCGACTAAAGAGACCCAGTACTTC	CAWSVPTLSTKETQYF
-	TRBV30	TRBJ2-6	-	TGTGCCTGGAGTCATGCTGGGGCCAACGTCCTGACTTTC	CAWSHAGANVLTF
few	TRBV9	TRBJ2-2	-	TGTGCCAGCATGAGATTCACCGGGGAGCTGTTTTTT	CASMRFTGELFF
-	TRBV19	TRBJ1-3	-	TGTGCCAGTAGTAGGACCCCTGGAAACACCATATATTTT	CASSRTPGNTIYF
medium-sized	TRBV6-8	TRBJ2-1	TRBD2	TGTGCCAGCAGTTACTCGATGTCGCTAGCGGGCGGGAGCTCCTACAATGAGCAGTTCTTC	CASSYSMSLAGGSSYNEQFF
-	TRBV11-3	TRBJ2-1	TRBD1	TGTGCCAGCACCCGGGACAGGCGCGACAATGAGCAGTTCTTC	CASTRDRRDNEQFF
large	TRBV14	TRBJ2-4	-	TGTGCCAGCAGCCAAGCGTGGGGAAACATTCAGTACTTC	CASSQAWGNIQYF
few	TRBV18	TRBJ2-3	TRBD2	TGTGCCAGCTCACCGACTAGCGGGAGAATCACAGATACGCAGTATTTT	CASSPTSGRITDTQYF
-	TRBV11-3	TRBJ1-2	-	TGTGCCAGCAGCTTTAGGGGTACCGGGGACCAGCCGGGCTACACCTTC	CASSFRGTGDQPGYTF
-	TRBV6-8	TRBJ2-5	TRBD1	TGTGCCATGGGGGACAGACACGAGGAGACCCAGTACTTC	CAMGDRHEETQYF
-	TRBV11-3	TRBJ2-5	-	TGTGCCAGCAGCTTGGAACCCCCCGGCTCGGGAAGGGTCCAAGAGACCCAGTACTTC	CASSLEPPGSGRVQETQYF
-	TRBV7-2	TRBJ1-2	-	TGTGCCAGCACCCTGAGCGTGGAGGATGGCTACACCTTC	CASTLSVEDGYTF
-	TRBV9	TRBJ2-5	-	TGTGCCAGCAGTTCCGACCGAGTAGAGACCCAGTACTTC	CASSSDRVETQYF
few	TRBV28	TRBJ1-2	-	TGTGCCAGCAGACGGACCCCCAACTCGGGCTACACCTTC	CASRRTPNSGYTF
-	TRBV6-8	TRBJ1-1	TRBD1	TGTGCCAGCAGTCTGACAGGGGGTAGGACTTTCTTT	CASSLTGGRTFF
-	TRBV30	TRBJ1-5	TRBD1	TGTGCCTGGAGTGGAGGGGGCCGTAGCAATCAGCCCCAGCATTTT	CAWSGGGRSNQPQHF
-	TRBV19	TRBJ2-2	-	TGTGCCAGTAGAGGGCCGAACACCGGGGAGCTGTTTTTT	CASRGPNTGELFF
medium-sized	TRBV10-3	TRBJ2-7	-	TGTGCCTGTACTCGGAGCCATACCTACGAGCAGTACTTC	CACTRSHTYEQYF
-	TRBV5-1	TRBJ1-4	-	TGCGCCAGCACCGGGGGTGTCGGCGGGGGGCTTACTAATGAAAAACTGTTTTTT	CASTGGVGGGLTNEKLFF
-	TRBV11-3	TRBJ2-7	TRBD2	TGTGCCAGCAGCTCGGGACTAGAAATGTTTGAGCAGTACTTC	CASSSGLEMFEQYF
few	TRBV6-8	TRBJ1-3	-	TGTGCCAGCAAAATAACAAACTTCGGAAACACCATATATTTT	CASKITNFGNTIYF
few	TRBV15	TRBJ2-7	-	TGTGCCACCAGCAGAGGAGTGCAAGGATACGAGCAGTACTTC	CATSRGVQGYEQYF
few	TRBV11-3	TRBJ1-2	-	TGTGCCAGCAGCTTAATCCCAGGGCCCTATGGCTACACCTTC	CASSLIPGPYGYTF
few	TRBV28	TRBJ1-2	TRBD1	TGTGCCAGCAGCGACAGGGAAGGGCAGGGCTACACCTTC	CASSDREGQGYTF
-	TRBV19	TRBJ1-2	-	TGTGCCAGTACCCCCAGAGCAAACAGTTATGGCTACACCTTC	CASTPRANSYGYTF